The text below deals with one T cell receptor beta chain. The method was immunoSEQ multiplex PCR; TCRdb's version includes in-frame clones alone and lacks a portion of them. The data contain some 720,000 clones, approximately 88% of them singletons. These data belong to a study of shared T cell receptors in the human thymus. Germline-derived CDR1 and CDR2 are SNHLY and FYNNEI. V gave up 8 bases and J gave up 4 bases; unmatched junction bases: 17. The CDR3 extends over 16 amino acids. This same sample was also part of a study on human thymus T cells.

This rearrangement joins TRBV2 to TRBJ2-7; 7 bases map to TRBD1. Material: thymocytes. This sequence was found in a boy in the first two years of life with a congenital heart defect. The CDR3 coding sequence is TGTGCCAGCTTAGACCCACGGACAGGCCCTTTGTACGAGCAGTACTTC. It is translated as CASLDPRTGPLYEQYF.